The present entry profiles one TCR beta chain with its context. In this sample, this clone turned up a few times. This clone's antigen is unknown. It has no much larger one-base neighbor in the sample; base qualities were not kept. The immunoSEQ Assay was used to sequence TCR beta CDR3 regions from DNA. In the authors' own workflow: To compute T cell density, TCR beta template counts were normalized to usable DNA, which was estimated by amplifying housekeeping genes. The preseqR package was used to estimate richness by extrapolating to 400,000 templates for PBMC samples and to 120,000 templates for tissue samples. Clonality was taken to be one minus Pielou's evenness. To identify tissue-enriched TCRs, differential abundance testing was run on productive amino-acid clonotypes with a minimum total count of 5 and an alpha of 0.1. The Jaccard Index and the Morisita Overlap Index were used to quantify repertoire overlap between compartments. GLIPH grouped TCR beta CDR3s together with public tetramer-defined viral CDR3s, and a viral motif had to include at least three viral sequences and also show V-gene enrichment. Sourced from immuneACCESS, this table was stored by TCRdb with only in-frame sequences that have V and J called. A share of the clones is absent; for the studies checked, an unresolved V gene accounts for under half, and the remainder has no known explanation. V and J calls and clone size follow that table, whereas D and trimming were derived from the DNA. Within this sample are roughly 890 clones, with about 20% of them counted one time only. 15% to 20% of the sample comes from the top ten.

These data originate in a study of T cells in localized non-small cell lung cancer (dated by TCRdb to 2018 to 2021). In the study overall: The study examined T cell repertoires in under 300 patients with early-stage NSCLC and compared tumors with uninvolved tumor-adjacent lungs. All 240 or so NSCLC patients in the cohort were treatment-naive and had localized lung tumors that were resected. Of the NSCLC patients, 120 to 150 were male and 107 were female, and the mean age was approximately 66 years.

The research as a whole found: Higher blood T cell density associated with longer overall survival, while higher adjacent-lung clonality associated with shorter survival. Because the study design was exploratory, TCR variables were selected using unadjusted p-values without false-discovery rate correction. Because multi-region tumor sequencing was not performed, intratumor heterogeneity could not be ruled out. Of the top 100 tumor clones, a median of 57 were detected in paired uninvolved adjacent lung; around 27 were also among that lung's top 100. The highest T cell clonality was observed in uninvolved tumor-adjacent lung, where clonality exceeded that of tumor, suggesting that antigenic responses were more focused in uninvolved tumor-adjacent lung.

Uninvolved adjacent lung was sampled at least 2 cm away from the tumor margin, and two independent pathologists confirmed that the tissue had no atypia. At diagnosis, peripheral blood, uninvolved tumor-adjacent lung and tumor were collected and were preserved as a mix of fresh-frozen and FFPE material. This TCR was recovered from a man aged 35 to 69 with stage III lung adenocarcinoma. The sequences come from normal lung tissue next to the tumor, collected before any cancer treatment.

The nucleotide sequence reads TGTGCCAGCAGCGAGTCCACGACAGCGGGACGCACCGAGCAGTACTTC. It encodes CASSESTTAGRTEQYF. The sequence is built from TRBV11-3 and TRBJ2-7, with 7 middle bases fitting TRBD2. CDR1 and CDR2 are read off the germline V gene as SGHNT and YENEEA. The cysteine opens and the phenylalanine closes a CDR3 of 16 amino acids. Only CDR3 DNA remains: 48 bases, in frame from the first base. V ends up 5 bases short and J 6 bases short, with an unmatched junction base count of 16. Outside the CDR3, residues come from the reference TRBV11-3 and TRBJ2-7 proteins, so the full variable domain is: EAGVVQSPRYKIIEKKQPVAFWCNPISGHNTLYWYLQNLGQGPELLIRYENEEAVDDSQLPKDRFSAERLKGVDSTLKIQPAELGDSAVYLCASSESTTAGRTEQYFGPGTRLTVT.